The 3 T cell receptor beta chains in this list originate from one sample, sequenced in a study of T cell repertoires in aging, cancer and after chemotherapy. TCR beta rearrangements were amplified from peripheral blood genomic DNA. A mixed TRB-A/B primer pool amplified rearranged TRB by multiplex touch-down PCR. TCRdb re-derived calls from the multiplex PCR reads in MiXCR, one entry per CDR3 protein. The data hold about 5,700 distinct CDR3 sequences, with around 45% observed a single time. Input material: blood. Receptors originate from a human donor with a blood cancer.

The chain has TRBV6-5 and TRBJ2-2; D uncertain. CDR1 is MNHEY, CDR2 SVGAGI, per germline. This CDR3 comprises 11 residues. Trimming stripped 7 bases from V and 3 bases from J, with 3 bases between. The CDR3 coding sequence is TGTGCCAGCATAGACACCGGGGAGCTGTTTTTT. Amino acids: CASIDTGELFF.

This clonotype was seen more than once but under ten times. V is TRBV29-1 and J is TRBJ1-2, with D tentatively TRBD1 (5 bases). V was cut by 7 bases and J by 4 bases, with 16 bases left in between. Germline V gene lookup returns CDR1 SQVTM and CDR2 ANQGSEA. The CDR3 contains 13 residues. The CDR3 protein is CSAAGQGLYGYTF. The DNA for the CDR3 is TGCAGCGCTGCAGGGCAAGGACTCTATGGCTACACCTTC. The full variable domain, with the rest looked up from reference TRBV29-1 and TRBJ1-2, is SAVISQKPSRDICQRGTSLTIQCQVDSQVTMMFWYRQQPGQSLTLIATANQGSEATYESGFVIDKFPISRPNLTFSTLTVSNMSPEDSSIYLCSAAGQGLYGYTFGSGTRLTVV.

This chain joins TRBV28 and TRBJ2-2, with no clear D. The V and J ends lost 5 bases and 3 bases respectively, with 7 bases between them. The CDR3 length is 13 residues. Germline-derived CDR1 and CDR2 are MDHEN and SYDVKM. CDR3 DNA: TGTGCCAGCAGTCAACCGTACACCGGGGAGCTGTTTTTT. It specifies CASSQPYTGELFF.